These 5 T cell receptor beta chains were all obtained from the same sample, sequenced in a study of cytomegalovirus exposure and HLA in healthy donors. Only in-frame clones appear in the TCRdb table, and some are missing; sequencing was by immunoSEQ multiplex PCR. The table shows 200,000 or so clones, with roughly 80% occurring only once. The material sequenced was PBMCs. These receptors were taken from a man younger than 30 in good health and CMV-seropositive.

The CDR3 DNA follows: TGTGCCAGCCAAAGGGGCGGGAGGGCCCTTGGGGAGCAGTACTTC. Translation: CASQRGGRALGEQYF. The genes are TRBV28 and TRBJ2-7, with 9 nucleotides matching TRBD2. The trim removed 8 bases at V and 7 bases at J, leaving 15 bases unmatched. Per germline, CDR1 MDHEN and CDR2 SYDVKM. The CDR3 loop spans 15 amino acids.

In DNA, the CDR3 is TGCAGTGCGTGGGGAGATGAAGCTTTCTTT. As protein: CSAWGDEAFF. The rearrangement joins TRBV20-1 to TRBJ1-1; D not resolved. Trimming took 6 bases from V and 7 from J, leaving 9 bases between them. The CDR3 runs 10 residues. Germline V CDR1 and CDR2: DFQATT, SNEGSKA (reference sequence).

The chain carries TRBV6-6 and TRBJ2-2; TRBD1 matches at 8 bases. V shed 6 bases and J 4 bases; nucleotides not matched to a gene: 10. CDR3 size: 16 residues. The V gene's germline CDR1 is MNHNY and CDR2 SVGAGI (reference sequence). The CDR3 reads CASSLSRTGLTGELFF. CDR3 nucleotides: TGTGCCAGCAGCTTGTCCAGGACAGGGCTCACCGGGGAGCTGTTTTTT.

This clone turned up a few times. This rearrangement joins TRBV11-2 to TRBJ1-5; tentatively, D is TRBD1 (6 bases). Looked up from germline, CDR1 is SGHAT and CDR2 is FQNNGV. V shed 1 base and J shed 1 base, with 8 bases lying between them. This CDR3 is 15 amino acids long. CDR3 DNA sequence: TGTGCCAGCAGCTTAGGGACAGCAAGCAATCAGCCCCAGCATTTT. It codes for CASSLGTASNQPQHF. Drawing the rest from reference TRBV11-2 and TRBJ1-5, the complete variable domain is EAGVAQSPRYKIIEKRQSVAFWCNPISGHATLYWYQQILGQGPKLLIQFQNNGVVDDSQLPKDRFSAERLKGVDSTLKIQPAKLEDSAVYLCASSLGTASNQPQHFGDGTRLSIL.

The chain links TRBV11-2 to TRBJ2-7, with 11 bases aligning to TRBD2. V lost 4 bases to trimming and J lost 7 bases; unmatched junction nucleotides: 3. The CDR3 runs to 13 residues. Germline assignment: CDR1 SGHAT and CDR2 FQNNGV. The CDR3 reads CASSYGLAGEQYF. DNA for the CDR3: TGTGCCAGCAGCTATGGACTAGCGGGTGAGCAGTACTTC.